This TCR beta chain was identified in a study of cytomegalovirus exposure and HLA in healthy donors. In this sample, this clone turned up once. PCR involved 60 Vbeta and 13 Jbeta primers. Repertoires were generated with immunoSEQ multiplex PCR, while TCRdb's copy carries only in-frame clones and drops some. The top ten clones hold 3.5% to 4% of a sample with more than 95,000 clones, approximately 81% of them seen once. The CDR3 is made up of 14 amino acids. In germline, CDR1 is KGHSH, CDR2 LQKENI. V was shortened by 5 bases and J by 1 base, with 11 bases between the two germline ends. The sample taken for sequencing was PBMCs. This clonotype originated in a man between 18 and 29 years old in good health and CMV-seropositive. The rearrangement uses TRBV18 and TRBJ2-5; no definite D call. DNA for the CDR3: TGTGCCAGCTCATCCAACAGATTCCAAGAGACCCAGTACTTC. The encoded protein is CASSSNRFQETQYF.